The 5 T cell receptor beta chains below were found in one sample sequenced in a study of OX40 agonist ivuxolimab in advanced cancers. Sequenced by immunoSEQ multiplex PCR; TCRdb stores in-frame clones only, minus some. The sample consists of 21,000 or so clones, 60% to 85% of them appearing once. Sequencing was performed on CD4+ or CD8+ T cells sorted from blood, taken in a trial of the OX40 agonist ivuxolimab. These receptors were collected from an adult with an advanced solid tumor such as melanoma, head and neck, liver or kidney cancer.

The chain couples TRBV19 to TRBJ2-7; 8 nucleotides align to TRBD1. The CDR3 runs to 14 residues. CDR1 is LNHDA, CDR2 SQIVND, per germline (reference sequence). The trim removed 7 bases at V and 2 bases at J, leaving 7 bases unmatched. The CDR3 sequence: CASTRTGSAYEQYF. The CDR3 DNA reads as TGTGCCAGTACCCGGACAGGGAGTGCCTACGAGCAGTACTTC.

The CDR3 bases are TGTGCCGAATCTTCGGGACAGGGGGGCACCGGGGAGCTGTTTTTT. It specifies CAESSGQGGTGELFF. The J gene is TRBJ2-2, the V gene TRBV30; 11 nucleotides agree with TRBD1. The germline CDR1 and CDR2 sequences are GTSNPN and SVGIG (reference sequence). With V trimmed by 8 bases and J by 4 bases, 9 bases remained unmatched. The CDR3 has 15 amino acids. The variable domain in full, completed from reference TRBV30 and TRBJ2-2, reads SQTIHQWPATLVQPVGSPLSLECTVEGTSNPNLYWYRQAAGRGLQLLFYSVGIGQISSEVPQNLSASRPQDRQFILSSKKLLLSDSGFYLCAESSGQGGTGELFFGEGSRLTVL.

Concerning this clone: The sample carries other DNA sequences with the same CDR3. V usage is TRBV9 and J usage is TRBJ1-5, with D tentatively TRBD1 (6 bases). The CDR3 is made up of 15 amino acids. Trimming took off 0 bases at V and 7 bases at J, with 14 bases between the two ends. CDR1 is SGDLS and CDR2 is YYNGEE in the germline V gene. CDR3 DNA: TGTGCCAGCAGCGTAGGGGGGGGGCAGGGACAGCCCCAGCATTTT. As protein: CASSVGGGQGQPQHF.

The chain employs TRBV7-6 and TRBJ2-1; a possible D gene is TRBD2 (6 bases). From germline, CDR1 is SGHVS and CDR2 FNYEAQ. The CDR3 is made up of 15 amino acids. Trimming took off 2 bases at V and 3 bases at J, with 11 bases between the two ends. The DNA for the CDR3 is TGTGCCAGCAGCTTATACGGGAGAAACTACAATGAGCAGTTCTTC. This codes for CASSLYGRNYNEQFF.

The gene calls are TRBV7-3 and TRBJ1-2; weak D call: TRBD1 (6 bases). With 5 bases removed from V and 8 bases from J, the gap between germline ends came to 12 bases. The CDR3 is made up of 12 amino acids. Germline lookup yields CDR1 SGHTA and CDR2 FQGTGA. The CDR3 here is CASSRTGRGYTF. Here the CDR3 DNA reads TGTGCCAGCAGCCGTACAGGGCGCGGCTACACCTTC.